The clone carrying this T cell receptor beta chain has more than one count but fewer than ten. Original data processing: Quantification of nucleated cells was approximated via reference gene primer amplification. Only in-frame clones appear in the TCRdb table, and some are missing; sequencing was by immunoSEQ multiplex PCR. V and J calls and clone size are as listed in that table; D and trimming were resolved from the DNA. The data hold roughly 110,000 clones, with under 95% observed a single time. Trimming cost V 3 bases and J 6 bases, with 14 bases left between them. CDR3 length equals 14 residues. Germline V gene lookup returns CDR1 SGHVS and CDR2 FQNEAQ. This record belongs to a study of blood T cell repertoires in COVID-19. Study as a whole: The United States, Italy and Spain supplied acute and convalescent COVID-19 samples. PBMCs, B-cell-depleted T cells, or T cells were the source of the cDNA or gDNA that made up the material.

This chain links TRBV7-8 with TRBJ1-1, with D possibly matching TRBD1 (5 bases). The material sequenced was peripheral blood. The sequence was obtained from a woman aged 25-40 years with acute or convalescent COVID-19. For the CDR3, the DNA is TGTGCCAGCAGCTTTGAGCGGGGGGTCCCTGAAGCTTTCTTT. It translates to CASSFERGVPEAFF.